Given below is one TCR delta chain in context. This likely reflects a read error, since a far larger clone is one base away. Other DNA sequences within the sample encode an identical CDR3. This sample stems from a study of gamma-delta T cells after stem cell transplantation. TCRdb reprocessed the RT-PCR reads through CATT. Found here are fewer than 1,500 delta-chain clones, roughly 5% of them singletons; the top ten hold 47%. Per the germline V gene, CDR1 is GEAIGNYY and CDR2 is EKD. The CDR3 length is 16 residues. The rearrangement uses TRDV2 and TRDJ1; TRDD3 agrees at 10 bases. The TCR originated in a human donor. It is not recorded whose cells these are; they may come from a transplant donor. What was sequenced was gamma-delta T cells. CDR3 DNA: TGTGCCTGTGACCTACTGGGGGATGCCTACACCGATAAACTTATCTTT. It encodes CACDLLGDAYTDKLIF.